A single sample gave rise to the 20 T cell receptor beta chains below, sequenced in a study of T cell responses to AZD1222 COVID-19 vaccine. TCRdb's copy holds only in-frame clones and misses some; the assay was immunoSEQ multiplex PCR. The sample has over 110,000 clones; roughly 90% are singletons. Source: peripheral blood, taken 28 days after the second AZD1222 dose. Receptors originate from an adult who received the AZD1222 COVID-19 vaccine.

The V gene is TRBV27, the J gene TRBJ1-5; 8 bases match TRBD1. Germline assignment: CDR1 MNHEY and CDR2 SMNVEV (reference sequence). After removal of 8 bases from V and 0 bases from J, the junction contained 12 bases not matched to a gene. The CDR3 spans 17 residues. The CDR3 nucleotides read TGTGCCAGCCGATCTGGCAGGGGGCCATATAGCAATCAGCCCCAGCATTTT. Translating it yields CASRSGRGPYSNQPQHF.

The chain is built from TRBV27 and TRBJ1-5; D possibly corresponds to TRBD1 (5 bases). The V end was cut by 2 bases, the J end by 4 bases, with 12 bases between. Germline CDR1 is MNHEY and CDR2 is SMNVEV (reference sequence). The CDR3 is 15 residues long. DNA of the CDR3: TGTGCCAGCAGTTTACGTCAGGGCAGGAATCAGCCCCAGCATTTT. This encodes CASSLRQGRNQPQHF.

In its sample, this clone was seen once. The gene calls are TRBV5-1 and TRBJ2-3; TRBD1 agrees at 7 bases. After removal of 0 bases from V and 6 bases from J, the junction contained 4 bases not matched to a gene. Germline V gives CDR1 SGHRS, CDR2 YFSETQ. CDR3 length equals 14 residues. The CDR3 reads CASSLEWTGDTQYF. CDR3 bases: TGCGCCAGCAGCTTGGAATGGACAGGCGATACGCAGTATTTT.

The rearrangement joins TRBV28 to TRBJ1-3; 7 bases match TRBD1. The CDR3 is 15 residues long. V was clipped by 5 bases and J by 4 bases; unmatched bases: 8. CDR1 is MDHEN, CDR2 SYDVKM, per germline. This chain's CDR3 is CASSREGARGNTIYF. The CDR3 DNA reads as TGTGCCAGCAGTCGCGAGGGGGCTAGGGGAAACACCATATATTTT.

The chain joins TRBV10-3 to TRBJ1-2, with D possibly matching TRBD1 (6 bases). This CDR3 has 15 amino acids. Germline assignment: CDR1 ENHRY and CDR2 SYGVKD. The V gene lost 0 bases and the J gene lost 8 bases, with 16 bases spanning the gap. The CDR3 sequence: CAISESEQGGGGYTF. The CDR3 DNA reads TGTGCCATCAGTGAGTCGGAACAGGGTGGGGGAGGCTACACCTTC.

This chain links TRBV27 with TRBJ1-2; no clear D. V was shortened by 5 bases and J by 13 bases, with 23 bases between the two germline ends. Germline V gives CDR1 MNHEY, CDR2 SMNVEV (reference sequence). The CDR3 loop spans 14 amino acids. In DNA form, the CDR3 reads TGTGCCAGCAGTCCCCAGCGCCAGACTCCTTCTTTCACCTTC. Encoded protein: CASSPQRQTPSFTF.

V is TRBV5-5 and J is TRBJ2-1; 11 nucleotides match TRBD2. Germline V CDR1 and CDR2: SGHKS, YYEKEE (reference sequence). V dropped 3 bases and J dropped 0; count of bases not matched to a gene: 11. The CDR3 extends over 19 amino acids. The CDR3 DNA sequence: TGTGCCAGCAGCTCCCAACCGGGACTAGCGGAGAGCTCCTACAATGAGCAGTTCTTC. Translating gives CASSSQPGLAESSYNEQFF.

The chain recombines TRBV5-8 with TRBJ1-5, with no clear D. Trimming left V 0 bases short and J 4 bases short, with 8 bases between. The CDR3 is made up of 14 amino acids. Germline CDR1 is SGHTS and CDR2 is YDEGEE. The CDR3 here is CASSLGVGNQPQHF. The CDR3 DNA sequence: TGTGCCAGCAGCTTGGGCGTGGGAAATCAGCCCCAGCATTTT. The full variable domain, in which reference TRBV5-8 and TRBJ1-5 provide the parts outside the CDR3, is EAGVTQSPTHLIKTRGQQATLRCSPISGHTSVYWYQQALGLGLQFLLWYDEGEERNRGNFPPRFSGRQFPNYSSELNVNALELEDSALYLCASSLGVGNQPQHFGDGTRLSIL.

CDR3 DNA sequence: TGTGCCAGCAGCTCCTCGACACTTAGAGTTGAGAGCTATGGCTACACCTTC. Protein product: CASSSSTLRVESYGYTF. This chain connects TRBV9 to TRBJ1-2; D remains ambiguous. The CDR3 length is 17 residues. Germline V gives CDR1 SGDLS, CDR2 YYNGEE. Trimming removed 4 bases at V and 4 bases at J, with 23 bases between.

This chain links TRBV10-3 with TRBJ1-5, with D perhaps matching TRBD1 (5 bases). From germline, CDR1 is ENHRY and CDR2 SYGVKD. Trimming took 6 bases from V and 1 from J, leaving 7 bases between them. The CDR3 runs 13 residues. The CDR3 DNA is TGTGCCATCAGCTGGGGGAGCAATCAGCCCCAGCATTTT. This codes for CAISWGSNQPQHF.

The chain employs TRBV24-1 and TRBJ2-7; possibly TRBD2 for D (6 bases). The germline CDR1 and CDR2 sequences are KGHDR and SFDVKD. V was cut by 11 bases and J by 3 bases, with 16 bases left in between. This CDR3 comprises 13 residues. Written as DNA, the CDR3 is TGTGCCATCCCTGCGGGGCCCTTCTACGAGCAGTACGTC. It specifies CAIPAGPFYEQYV.

There are a few counts of this clone. The chain joins TRBV6-5 to TRBJ1-5, with TRBD1 matching 7 bases. V dropped 5 bases and J dropped 4; count of bases not matched to a gene: 2. Looked up from germline, CDR1 is MNHEY and CDR2 is SVGAGI. This CDR3 contains 13 residues. In nucleotides, the CDR3 is TGTGCCAGCAGTCCAGGGGGGAATCAGCCCCAGCATTTT. It translates to CASSPGGNQPQHF.

This sequence joins TRBV5-6 and TRBJ2-3; D is unresolved. This CDR3 is built from 15 residues. V shed 0 bases and J shed 1 base, with 9 bases lying between them. The germline V gene has CDR1 SGHDT and CDR2 YYEEEE. CDR3 nucleotides: TGTGCCAGCAGCTTGGGCCCAGCCGGCACAGATACGCAGTATTTT. The encoded protein is CASSLGPAGTDTQYF.

The CDR3 reads CASRTPGEDGYTF. The CDR3 DNA sequence: TGTGCCAGCAGGACCCCAGGGGAGGATGGCTACACCTTC. V gene TRBV6-5 combines with J gene TRBJ1-2; D is perhaps TRBD1 (6 bases). Germline V gene lookup returns CDR1 MNHEY and CDR2 SVGAGI. Trimming removed 6 bases at V and 6 bases at J, with 14 bases between. The CDR3 runs to 13 residues.

This chain links TRBV11-2 with TRBJ1-1; TRBD1 matches 7 bases. The germline V gene encodes CDR1 SGHAT and CDR2 FQNNGV. The CDR3 is made up of 16 amino acids. After removal of 1 base from V and 5 bases from J, the junction contained 10 bases not matched to a gene. The CDR3 bases are TGTGCCAGCAGCTTAGTCAGGGGGGTCGATGCGACTGAAGCTTTCTTT. It is translated as CASSLVRGVDATEAFF.

In this sample, this clone turned up once. This chain joins TRBV18 and TRBJ2-1; the D is unclear. V gave up 6 bases and J gave up 1 base, with 7 bases separating them. The CDR3 extends over 13 amino acids. Germline V gives CDR1 KGHSH, CDR2 LQKENI. CDR3 amino acids: CASSAESYNEQFF. The CDR3 DNA sequence: TGTGCCAGCTCGGCAGAGTCCTACAATGAGCAGTTCTTC.

This clone was seen a handful of times. An end of the junction does not agree with germline; a read error may underlie this. The chain carries TRBV28 and TRBJ2-2; 7 positions match TRBD2. The CDR3 covers 14 residues. Germline loops: CDR1 MDHEN, CDR2 SYDVKM. The CDR3 DNA reads TGTGCCAGCAGTTTCGGGGGGACCACCCGGGAGCTGTTTTTT. This encodes CASSFGGTTRELFF. Full variable domain (remainder filled in from reference TRBV28 and TRBJ2-2): DVKVTQSSRYLVKRTGEKVFLECVQDMDHENMFWYRQDPGLGLRLIYFSYDVKMKEKGDIPEGYSVSREKKERFSLILESASTNQTSMYLCASSFGGTTRELFFGEGSRLTVL.

CDR3 nucleotides: TGTGCCAGCTCACCGAACGTCATGAACACTGAAGCTTTCTTT. It specifies CASSPNVMNTEAFF. This sequence joins TRBV18 and TRBJ1-1; D gene unclear. With 3 bases removed from V and 0 bases from J, the gap between germline ends came to 8 bases. The germline CDR1 and CDR2 sequences are KGHSH and LQKENI. The length of the CDR3 is 14 residues.

This chain connects TRBV5-1 to TRBJ2-2; D call uncertain. From germline, CDR1 is SGHRS and CDR2 YFSETQ. The CDR3 is 17 residues long. V lost 0 bases, J lost 4 bases, and 16 bases lay in between. The CDR3 sequence is CASSLGIGVSGTGELFF. CDR3 bases: TGCGCCAGCAGCTTGGGTATCGGTGTTTCGGGCACCGGGGAGCTGTTTTTT.

The chain couples TRBV3-1 (or the pseudogene TRBV3-2) to TRBJ2-2; 8 nucleotides align to TRBD1. Germline CDR1 reads LGHDT; CDR2 reads YNNKEL (reference sequence). This CDR3 region has 17 residues. With 4 bases clipped from V and 0 bases from J, the junction kept 7 bases outside the gene matches. The CDR3 region has the DNA TGTGCCAGCAGCCTTACAGGGGGGCACGCGAACACCGGGGAGCTGTTTTTT. Amino acid sequence: CASSLTGGHANTGELFF.